Listed below are T cell receptor beta chains from one sample, sequenced in a study of T cells in localized non-small cell lung cancer. Sequencing was performed with immunoSEQ multiplex PCR; in TCRdb, only in-frame clones are kept and a portion is missing. The data show about 1,100 clones, about 40% seen once. Material: normal lung tissue next to the tumor, obtained before any cancer treatment. The receptors come from a man between 35 and 75 years old with stage III lung adenocarcinoma. Each CDR3 is given with its conserved first and last residue. D genes are given only for firm matches. Some rows have no size entry. The others give once, few or many, or a class for an expanded clone.

J: TRBJ2-7
D: .
length: 13
size: once
V: TRBV28
CDR3: CASSPLNSYEQYF
DNA: TGTGCCAGCAGTCCCCTTAATTCCTACGAGCAGTACTTC

J: TRBJ1-1
D: .
length: 13
size: .
V: TRBV10-3
CDR3: CAISESRNTEAFF
DNA: TGTGCCATCAGTGAGTCGAGAAACACTGAAGCTTTCTTT

J: TRBJ2-7
D: .
length: 14
size: .
V: TRBV11-3
CDR3: CASSLQPGSYEQYF
DNA: TGTGCCAGCAGCTTACAACCGGGCTCCTACGAGCAGTACTTC

J: TRBJ1-4
D: .
length: 15
size: .
V: TRBV6-7
CDR3: CASSLSPLGYEKLFF
DNA: TGTGCCAGCAGTCTAAGCCCGTTGGGATACGAAAAACTGTTTTTT

J: TRBJ2-5
D: .
length: 14
size: .
V: TRBV18
CDR3: CASSPRAGQETQYF
DNA: TGTGCCAGCTCACCCAGGGCAGGCCAAGAGACCCAGTACTTC

J: TRBJ1-1
D: .
length: 18
size: few
V: TRBV18
CDR3: CASSPRGGRPYMNTEAFF
DNA: TGTGCCAGCTCACCCCGGGGGGGGCGACCCTATATGAACACTGAAGCTTTCTTT

J: TRBJ2-7
D: .
length: 15
size: medium-sized
V: TRBV9
CDR3: CASSLWGAPRDEQYF
DNA: TGTGCCAGCAGCTTATGGGGGGCTCCCAGGGACGAGCAGTACTTC

J: TRBJ2-7
D: .
length: 11
size: large
V: TRBV30
CDR3: CAWNSYKGQYF
DNA: TGTGCCTGGAACAGCTATAAGGGGCAGTACTTC

J: TRBJ2-5
D: TRBD2
length: 15
size: .
V: TRBV11-3
CDR3: CASKRTSGSKETQYF
DNA: TGTGCCAGCAAACGGACTAGCGGGTCCAAAGAGACCCAGTACTTC

J: TRBJ1-1
D: .
length: 16
size: few
V: TRBV11-3
CDR3: CASSLGDEGLNTEAFF
DNA: TGTGCCAGCAGCTTAGGAGATGAAGGGTTGAACACTGAAGCTTTCTTT

J: TRBJ2-1
D: .
length: 13
size: few
V: TRBV27
CDR3: CASSISTGTPEFF
DNA: TGTGCCAGCAGTATTTCTACCGGGACCCCTGAGTTCTTC

J: TRBJ1-1
D: .
length: 15
size: .
V: TRBV12-5
CDR3: CASGLVGGANTEAFF
DNA: TGTGCTAGTGGTTTGGTGGGGGGGGCGAACACTGAAGCTTTCTTT

J: TRBJ1-3
D: TRBD1
length: 18
size: .
V: TRBV6-8
CDR3: CASSPAPGQGHDGNTIYF
DNA: TGTGCCAGCAGCCCCGCTCCGGGACAGGGCCATGATGGAAACACCATATATTTT

J: TRBJ2-3
D: .
length: 15
size: .
V: TRBV14
CDR3: CASSQVQPRTDTQYF
DNA: TGTGCCAGCAGCCAAGTTCAGCCACGCACAGATACGCAGTATTTT

J: TRBJ2-1
D: TRBD2
length: 14
size: large
V: TRBV6-8
CDR3: CASSYGLEANEQFF
DNA: TGTGCCAGCAGTTACGGACTAGAGGCCAATGAGCAGTTCTTC

J: TRBJ1-5
D: TRBD1
length: 17
size: few
V: TRBV6-7
CDR3: CASSSWGTGTGSQPQHF
DNA: TGTGCCAGCAGTTCTTGGGGGACCGGGACAGGGAGTCAGCCCCAGCATTTT

J: TRBJ2-5
D: TRBD1
length: 15
size: .
V: TRBV11-3
CDR3: CASSSRDRGKETQYF
DNA: TGTGCCAGCAGCTCCCGGGACAGGGGAAAAGAGACCCAGTACTTC

J: TRBJ2-1
D: .
length: 15
size: few
V: TRBV5-1
CDR3: CASSLGGVRDNEQFF
DNA: TGCGCCAGCAGCTTGGGGGGAGTTCGTGACAATGAGCAGTTCTTC

J: TRBJ1-2
D: .
length: 14
size: few
V: TRBV4-1
CDR3: CASSFTSEEYGYTF
DNA: TGCGCCAGCAGTTTCACTTCAGAGGAGTATGGCTACACCTTC

J: TRBJ2-1
D: .
length: 15
size: .
V: TRBV29-1
CDR3: CSVVPGPGSYNEQFF
DNA: TGCAGCGTTGTCCCGGGGCCTGGGTCCTACAATGAGCAGTTCTTC

J: TRBJ1-5
D: .
length: 12
size: few
V: TRBV9
CDR3: CASRQSNQPQHF
DNA: TGTGCCAGTCGACAGAGCAATCAGCCCCAGCATTTT

J: TRBJ2-1
D: .
length: 12
size: .
V: TRBV30
CDR3: CAWSMRNNEQFF
DNA: TGTGCCTGGAGTATGAGAAACAATGAGCAGTTCTTC

J: TRBJ1-1
D: TRBD1
length: 16
size: .
V: TRBV10-3
CDR3: CAISESDRGMNTEAFF
DNA: TGTGCCATCAGTGAGTCGGACAGGGGAATGAACACTGAAGCTTTCTTT

J: TRBJ1-1
D: .
length: 13
size: few
V: TRBV9
CDR3: CASEDGRDTEAFF
DNA: TGTGCCAGCGAGGACGGGAGGGACACTGAAGCTTTCTTT

J: TRBJ2-2
D: .
length: 14
size: .
V: TRBV11-3
CDR3: CASAGDSRSGELFF
DNA: TGTGCCAGCGCCGGCGACTCTAGGTCCGGGGAGCTGTTTTTT

J: TRBJ1-5
D: .
length: 15
size: few
V: TRBV2
CDR3: CASSERDTRNQPQHF
DNA: TGTGCCAGCAGTGAGCGGGACACAAGAAATCAGCCCCAGCATTTT

J: TRBJ2-1
D: TRBD2
length: 16
size: .
V: TRBV19
CDR3: CASSVGLAGVKNEQFF
DNA: TGTGCCAGTAGTGTTGGACTAGCGGGGGTAAAGAATGAGCAGTTCTTC

J: TRBJ1-1
D: .
length: 15
size: large
V: TRBV11-3
CDR3: CASSLVGEGNTEAFF
DNA: TGTGCCAGCAGCTTGGTGGGCGAGGGGAACACTGAAGCTTTCTTT

J: TRBJ2-2
D: TRBD2
length: 16
size: .
V: TRBV11-3
CDR3: CASSPSGGVNTGELFF
DNA: TGTGCCAGCAGCCCCAGCGGGGGGGTAAACACCGGGGAGCTGTTTTTT

J: TRBJ2-5
D: TRBD2
length: 15
size: few
V: TRBV9
CDR3: CASSPSGTNEETQYF
DNA: TGTGCCAGCAGTCCATCCGGGACTAATGAAGAGACCCAGTACTTC

J: TRBJ2-7
D: TRBD2
length: 16
size: .
V: TRBV11-3
CDR3: CASSPWTSGGAIEQYF
DNA: TGTGCCAGCAGCCCCTGGACTAGCGGGGGGGCCATCGAGCAGTACTTC

J: TRBJ2-4
D: TRBD2
length: 15
size: .
V: TRBV11-3
CDR3: CASSSRGTAKNIQYF
DNA: TGTGCCAGCAGCTCGCGGGGGACCGCAAAAAACATTCAGTACTTC

J: TRBJ1-5
D: .
length: 15
size: .
V: TRBV19
CDR3: CASSRGELSNQPQHF
DNA: TGTGCCAGTAGTAGGGGGGAACTTAGCAATCAGCCCCAGCATTTT

J: TRBJ2-1
D: .
length: 14
size: few
V: TRBV6-8
CDR3: CASRMGGPYNEQFF
DNA: TGTGCCAGCAGGATGGGGGGGCCTTACAATGAGCAGTTCTTC

J: TRBJ1-2
D: .
length: 12
size: .
V: TRBV18
CDR3: CASSRDDYGYTF
DNA: TGTGCCAGCTCAAGGGACGACTATGGCTACACCTTC

J: TRBJ1-5
D: TRBD1
length: 15
size: .
V: TRBV19
CDR3: CASSSTGGLGQPQHF
DNA: TGTGCCAGTAGTAGCACAGGGGGCCTGGGACAGCCCCAGCATTTT

J: TRBJ1-5
D: .
length: 13
size: .
V: TRBV19
CDR3: CASSGGTNQPQHF
DNA: TGTGCCAGTAGTGGGGGTACTAATCAGCCCCAGCATTTT

J: TRBJ1-2
D: .
length: 12
size: .
V: TRBV28
CDR3: CASSFQSRGYTF
DNA: TGTGCCAGCAGCTTCCAGAGTCGCGGCTACACCTTC

J: TRBJ1-6
D: .
length: 13
size: .
V: TRBV19
CDR3: CASSPGTDSPLHF
DNA: TGTGCCAGTAGTCCAGGGACGGACTCACCCCTCCACTTT

J: TRBJ2-3
D: TRBD2
length: 15
size: once
V: TRBV30
CDR3: CAWSTSGGALGTQYF
DNA: TGTGCCTGGAGTACTAGCGGGGGGGCCCTAGGTACGCAGTATTTT

J: TRBJ1-6
D: TRBD1
length: 18
size: .
V: TRBV6-8
CDR3: CASSRLPGQGAKNSPLHF
DNA: TGTGCCAGCAGCCGACTTCCGGGACAGGGGGCGAAGAATTCACCCCTCCACTTT

J: TRBJ2-1
D: .
length: 15
size: .
V: TRBV23-1
CDR3: CASSPSTSSYNEQFF
DNA: TGCGCCAGCAGTCCATCGACAAGCTCCTACAATGAGCAGTTCTTC

J: TRBJ2-1
D: .
length: 13
size: .
V: TRBV6-8
CDR3: CASSWSRQAEQFF
DNA: TGTGCCAGCAGTTGGTCTAGACAGGCCGAGCAGTTCTTC

J: TRBJ1-1
D: .
length: 14
size: few
V: TRBV14
CDR3: CASSQGRDWGEAFF
DNA: TGTGCCAGCAGCCAAGGCAGGGATTGGGGTGAAGCTTTCTTT

J: TRBJ2-1
D: .
length: 13
size: .
V: TRBV30
CDR3: CAWSSGKLNEQFF
DNA: TGTGCCTGGAGTTCCGGGAAACTCAATGAGCAGTTCTTC

J: TRBJ2-5
D: TRBD2
length: 15
size: .
V: TRBV18
CDR3: CASSRTSGGQETQYF
DNA: TGTGCCAGCTCACGGACTAGCGGGGGGCAAGAGACCCAGTACTTC

J: TRBJ1-5
D: .
length: 15
size: few
V: TRBV11-3
CDR3: CASSLVSGGGQPQHF
DNA: TGTGCCAGCAGCTTAGTGTCGGGGGGCGGTCAGCCCCAGCATTTT

J: TRBJ2-2
D: .
length: 15
size: few
V: TRBV6-8
CDR3: CASSYQRTNTGELFF
DNA: TGTGCCAGCAGTTACCAGCGGACGAACACCGGGGAGCTGTTTTTT

J: TRBJ1-4
D: TRBD1
length: 15
size: few
V: TRBV19
CDR3: CASSPGTATNEKLFF
DNA: TGTGCCAGTAGCCCAGGGACAGCAACTAATGAAAAACTGTTTTTT

J: TRBJ2-1
D: .
length: 13
size: .
V: TRBV29-1
CDR3: CSGLAAVYNEQFF
DNA: TGCAGCGGCCTCGCAGCGGTCTACAATGAGCAGTTCTTC

J: TRBJ2-2
D: .
length: 12
size: .
V: TRBV30
CDR3: CAWQGNTGELFF
DNA: TGTGCCTGGCAGGGGAACACCGGGGAGCTGTTTTTT